This entry lists 15 T cell receptor beta chains sequenced from one sample in a study of shared clonotypes between healthy human individuals. TCRdb's table, derived via immunoSEQ multiplex PCR, lists solely in-frame clones and lacks some. Of more than 2 million clones in the sample, approximately 94% were seen once. Naive-designated CD8 cells lacked CD45RO, were positively enriched for CCR7, and omitted terminally differentiated effector memory CD45RA+ cells. The sequenced sample consisted of naive CD8+ T cells sorted from blood. The receptor source for this set is a man younger than 30 in good health.

This clone has only one observation. The CDR3 coding sequence is TGTGCCAGCAGCTACCGACAGGGGCTGAACACCGGGGAGCTGTTTTTT. It translates to CASSYRQGLNTGELFF. The V call is TRBV28, the J call TRBJ2-2; TRBD1 matches at 8 bases. V lost 6 bases and J lost 1; bases outside the gene matches: 7. This CDR3 is 16 amino acids long. The germline CDR1 and CDR2 sequences are MDHEN and SYDVKM.

The V and J genes are TRBV10-2 and TRBJ2-3, with TRBD2 matching over 8 bases. V was pared by 6 bases and J by 1 base, with 6 bases of the junction left unmatched. Germline assignment: CDR1 WSHSY and CDR2 SAAADI. CDR3 length: 15 amino acids. The CDR3 reads CASREAGVGTDTQYF. The CDR3, as DNA: TGCGCCAGCAGGGAAGCGGGAGTGGGCACAGATACGCAGTATTTT.

This chain connects TRBV5-1 to TRBJ1-6; D is ambiguous. In germline, CDR1 is SGHRS, CDR2 YFSETQ. Trimming cost V 1 base and J 6 bases, with 11 bases left between them. This CDR3 comprises 15 residues. The CDR3 sequence is CASSLTVNPNSPLHF. CDR3 DNA: TGCGCCAGCAGCTTGACTGTAAACCCTAATTCACCCCTCCACTTT.

This chain connects TRBV4-3 to TRBJ2-7; D possibly matches TRBD1 or TRBD2 (5 bases each). From germline, CDR1 is LGHNA and CDR2 YSLEER. The CDR3 sequence is 16 residues long. Trimming pared 3 bases from V and 3 bases from J, leaving 18 bases between. The CDR3 DNA is TGCGCCAGCAGCCATTCCTTCGGGACGGAAAGCTACGAGCAGTACTTC. Encoded protein: CASSHSFGTESYEQYF.

V and J are TRBV4-3 and TRBJ2-6; the D gene could be TRBD1 or TRBD2 (5 bases each). V lost 0 bases, J lost 2 bases, and 23 bases lay in between. The CDR3 runs 21 residues. Germline assignment: CDR1 LGHNA and CDR2 YSLEER. The CDR3: CASSQDRSLGPLMAGANVLTF. DNA for the CDR3: TGCGCCAGCAGCCAAGATAGGAGTTTGGGACCACTAATGGCTGGGGCCAACGTCCTGACTTTC.

The CDR3: CASSVVAGAFYNEQFF. CDR3 nucleotide sequence: TGTGCCAGCAGCGTAGTGGCGGGGGCCTTCTACAATGAGCAGTTCTTC. The rearrangement uses TRBV9 and TRBJ2-1; D possibly corresponds to TRBD2 (7 bases). The germline V and J ends were trimmed by 0 bases and 3 bases, with 13 bases remaining between them. The CDR3 sequence is 16 residues long. The V gene's germline CDR1 is SGDLS and CDR2 YYNGEE.

This clone has only one observation. The V call is TRBV4-3, the J call TRBJ1-2, with D tentatively TRBD1 (5 bases). This CDR3 has 16 amino acids. Germline loops: CDR1 LGHNA, CDR2 YSLEER. The ends were cut back, 0 bases at V and 8 bases at J, with 19 bases in the middle. The CDR3 spells CASSQDILMGGRGYTF. CDR3 DNA sequence: TGCGCCAGCAGCCAAGATATCCTGATGGGGGGACGGGGCTACACCTTC.

The V gene is TRBV7-9, the J gene TRBJ2-5; 10 bases are shared with TRBD2. The CDR3 totals 16 residues. The junction had 6 bases not matched to a gene; V was cut back by 3 bases and J by 2 bases. CDR1 SEHNR and CDR2 FQNEAQ come from the germline V gene (reference sequence). This CDR3 is CASSFSGLAEQETQYF. In DNA form, the CDR3 reads TGTGCCAGCAGCTTTAGTGGACTAGCGGAACAAGAGACCCAGTACTTC.

CDR3 sequence: CASSEAGERGELFF. The CDR3 nucleotides are TGTGCCAGCAGCGAGGCGGGGGAGCGGGGGGAGCTGTTTTTT. The chain is built from TRBV2 and TRBJ2-2; 7 bases are a match to TRBD2. Germline V gives CDR1 SNHLY, CDR2 FYNNEI. This CDR3 has 14 amino acids. The junction had 9 bases not matched to a gene; V was cut back by 6 bases and J by 8 bases. Filled out from reference TRBV2 and TRBJ2-2, the complete variable domain reads EPEVTQTPSHQVTQMGQEVILRCVPISNHLYFYWYRQILGQKVEFLVSFYNNEISEKSEIFDDQFSVERPDGSNFTLKIRSTKLEDSAMYFCASSEAGERGELFFGEGSRLTVL.

The gene calls are TRBV28 and TRBJ2-3; 7 bases match TRBD2. The CDR3 extends over 14 amino acids. Germline-derived CDR1 and CDR2 are MDHEN and SYDVKM. The V gene end was trimmed by 4 bases and the J gene end by 0 bases; junction bases not matched to a gene: 1. The CDR3 loop is CASSSTSSTDTQYF. The DNA of the CDR3 is TGTGCCAGCAGTTCGACTAGCAGCACAGATACGCAGTATTTT.

The rearrangement links TRBV11-3 to TRBJ2-1; 14 bases align to TRBD2. V lost 4 bases to trimming and J lost 8 bases; unmatched junction nucleotides: 13. The germline CDR1 and CDR2 sequences are SGHNT and YENEEA. The CDR3 has 18 amino acids. CDR3: CASSSSRLAGGPLDEQFF. In nucleotides, the CDR3 is TGTGCCAGCAGCTCCTCCCGACTAGCGGGAGGGCCACTTGATGAGCAGTTCTTC.

The rearrangement joins TRBV11-3 to TRBJ2-5; no clear D. Germline lookup yields CDR1 SGHNT and CDR2 YENEEA. Trimming shortened V by 5 bases and J by 5 bases, and 9 bases separated the two germline ends. The CDR3 consists of 12 residues. CDR3 residues: CASSGLGETQYF. The CDR3 DNA follows: TGTGCCAGCAGCGGCCTCGGGGAGACCCAGTACTTC.

The chain carries TRBV5-1 and TRBJ1-5; TRBD1 is a possible D gene (6 bases). There are 14 residues in the CDR3. V gave up 4 bases and J gave up 0 bases, with 8 bases separating them. Germline V CDR1 and CDR2: SGHRS, YFSETQ. The CDR3 spells CASSADSSNQPQHF. The CDR3, as DNA: TGCGCCAGCAGCGCGGACAGTAGCAATCAGCCCCAGCATTTT.

This chain uses TRBV14 with TRBJ2-1, with TRBD2 as a possible D gene (6 bases). The germline V gene encodes CDR1 SGHDN and CDR2 FVKESK. V lost 0 bases, J lost 2 bases, and 8 bases lay in between. This CDR3 contains 15 residues. The CDR3 sequence is CASSQDSGTYNEQFF. As DNA, the CDR3 is TGTGCCAGCAGCCAAGATAGCGGTACCTACAATGAGCAGTTCTTC.

The chain carries TRBV29-1 and TRBJ2-7; a possible D gene is TRBD2 (6 bases). The CDR3 is made up of 13 amino acids. V was trimmed by 4 bases and J by 3 bases, leaving 13 bases between them. Germline V gene sequence: CDR1 SQVTM, CDR2 ANQGSEA. CDR3 in DNA: TGCAGCGTTGCTAACCTAGCGAGCTACGAGCAGTACTTC. Protein product: CSVANLASYEQYF.